Below are 3 T cell receptor beta chains sequenced from a single sample in a study of long-term antiretroviral therapy in people with HIV (dated by TCRdb to 2021 to 2024). The immunoSEQ hsTCRB v3.0 assay was used at survey level resolution to sequence the TRB variable region. Imported from immuneACCESS, the table was reduced by TCRdb to in-frame sequences with V and J called. These copies leave out some clones; in studies compared against another copy, an unresolved V gene accounts for under half, and the cause of the remainder is not known. This sample is represented by roughly 23,000 clones; around 83% of them were singletons. Of the sample, approximately 19% is held by the ten largest clones. The sequenced sample was unsorted PBMCs, obtained 0.1 years before starting antiretroviral therapy. Receptors originate from a man younger than 35 with HIV.

V and J are TRBV5-1 and TRBJ2-3; 10 bases are a match to TRBD1. The V and J ends lost 4 bases and 5 bases, in that order; junction bases with no gene match: 7. The CDR3 has 15 amino acids. Per the germline V gene, CDR1 is SGHRS and CDR2 is YFSETQ. The CDR3 loop reads CASSPTGGFGDTQYF. The CDR3 nucleotides are TGCGCCAGCAGCCCGACAGGGGGCTTCGGAGATACGCAGTATTTT. Combining the CDR3 with reference TRBV5-1 and TRBJ2-3 gives the whole variable domain KAGVTQTPRYLIKTRGQQVTLSCSPISGHRSVSWYQQTPGQGLQFLFEYFSETQRNKGNFPGRFSGRQFSNSRSEMNVSTLELGDSALYLCASSPTGGFGDTQYFGPGTRLTVL.

The V and J genes are TRBV2 and TRBJ2-1; D is perhaps TRBD2 (6 bases). Germline assignment: CDR1 SNHLY and CDR2 FYNNEI. Trimming cost V 5 bases and J 1 base, with 12 bases left between them. The CDR3 consists of 15 residues. The CDR3 DNA is TGTGCCAGCAGTAGCTCTAGCGAGTCCTACAATGAGCAGTTCTTC. This translates into CASSSSSESYNEQFF.

The rearrangement joins TRBV25-1 to TRBJ2-1, with TRBD1 identical over 8 bases. CDR3 size: 15 residues. Looked up from germline, CDR1 is MGHDK and CDR2 is SYGVNS. The junction had 3 bases not matched to a gene; V was cut back by 3 bases and J by 2 bases. CDR3 in DNA: TGTGCCAGCAGTGAGGGACAGGCAACCTACAATGAGCAGTTCTTC. Translating it yields CASSEGQATYNEQFF.